This T cell receptor beta chain came from a study of spatial heterogeneity in lung cancer. Turning to the study itself: Among detected sequences, beta-chain ones consistently exceeded alpha-chain ones in number. General study findings and limits: Whereas they appeared in blood less at follow-up, ubiquitous expanded tumor TCRs appeared there more at resection.

Time point specified: blood at routine non-recurrence follow-up after resection. Only a few counts were recorded for this clonotype. The antigen remains undetermined. V was pared by 3 bases and J by 6 bases, with 3 bases of the junction left unmatched. CDR1 is SGHNT, CDR2 YYREEE, per germline (reference sequence). The CDR3 spans 14 residues. Every TCR cDNA molecule carried a tag that served as a unique molecular identifier. In TCRdb, the 5' RACE reads were re-called with MiXCR into one record per CDR3 protein. The sample holds about 47,000 distinct CDR3 sequences; 10% to 15% are singletons and the top ten take roughly a third.

This chain connects TRBV5-4 to TRBJ1-6; 7 nucleotides line up with TRBD1. The receptor's source is a male donor with early-stage non-small cell lung cancer. The sample consisted of PBMCs, taken at follow-up. For the CDR3, the DNA is TGTGCCAGCAGCTACCAGGGGGGTAATTCACCCCTCCACTTT. Its protein product is CASSYQGGNSPLHF.